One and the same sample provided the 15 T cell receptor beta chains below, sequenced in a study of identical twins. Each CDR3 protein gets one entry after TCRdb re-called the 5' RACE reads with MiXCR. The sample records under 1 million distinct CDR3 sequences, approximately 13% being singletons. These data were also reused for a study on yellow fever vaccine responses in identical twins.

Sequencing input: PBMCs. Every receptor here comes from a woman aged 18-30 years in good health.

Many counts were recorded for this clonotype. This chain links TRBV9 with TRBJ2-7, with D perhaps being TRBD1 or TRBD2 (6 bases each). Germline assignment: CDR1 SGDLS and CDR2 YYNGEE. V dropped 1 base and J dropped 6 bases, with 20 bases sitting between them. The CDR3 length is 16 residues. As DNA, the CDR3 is TGTGCCAGCAGCGTATATTCTAGCGCCAGGGGAGGCGAGCAGTACTTC. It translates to CASSVYSSARGGEQYF. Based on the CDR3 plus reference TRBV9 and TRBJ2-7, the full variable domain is DSGVTQTPKHLITATGQRVTLRCSPRSGDLSVYWYQQSLDQGLQFLIQYYNGEERAKGNILERFSAQQFPDLHSELNLSSLELGDSALYFCASSVYSSARGGEQYFGPGTRLTVT.

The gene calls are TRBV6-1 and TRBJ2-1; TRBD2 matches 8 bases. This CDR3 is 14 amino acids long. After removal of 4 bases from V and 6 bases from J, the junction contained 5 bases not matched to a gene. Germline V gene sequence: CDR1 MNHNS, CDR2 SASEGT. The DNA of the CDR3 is TGTGCCAGCAGTGCTCGGGAGGGCCGCAATGAGCAGTTCTTC. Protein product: CASSAREGRNEQFF.

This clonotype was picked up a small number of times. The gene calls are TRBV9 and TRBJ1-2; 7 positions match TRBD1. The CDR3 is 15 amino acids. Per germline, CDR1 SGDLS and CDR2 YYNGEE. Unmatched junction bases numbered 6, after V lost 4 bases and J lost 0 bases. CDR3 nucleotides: TGTGCCAGCAGCCCCCGGACAGGTTCTAACTATGGCTACACCTTC. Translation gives CASSPRTGSNYGYTF.

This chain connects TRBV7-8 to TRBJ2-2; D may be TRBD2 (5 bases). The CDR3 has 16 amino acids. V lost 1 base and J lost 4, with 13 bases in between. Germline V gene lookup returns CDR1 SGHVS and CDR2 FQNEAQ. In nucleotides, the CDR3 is TGTGCCAGCAGCTTAGGGTCGCAGAGGGTCACCGGGGAGCTGTTTTTT. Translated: CASSLGSQRVTGELFF.

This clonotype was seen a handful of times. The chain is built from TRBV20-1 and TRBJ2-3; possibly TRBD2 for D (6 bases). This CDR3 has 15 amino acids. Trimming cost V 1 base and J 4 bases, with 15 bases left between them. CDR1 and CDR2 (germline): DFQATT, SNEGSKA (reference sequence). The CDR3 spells CSARVRGSVADTQYF. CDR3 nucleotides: TGCAGTGCTAGAGTACGGGGGAGCGTCGCAGATACGCAGTATTTT.

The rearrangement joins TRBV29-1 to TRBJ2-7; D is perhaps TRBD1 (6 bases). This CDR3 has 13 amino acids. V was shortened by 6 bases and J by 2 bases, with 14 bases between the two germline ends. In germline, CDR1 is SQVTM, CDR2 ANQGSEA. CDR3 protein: CSVAGTFPYEQYF. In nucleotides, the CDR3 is TGCAGCGTCGCCGGGACATTCCCCTACGAGCAGTACTTC.

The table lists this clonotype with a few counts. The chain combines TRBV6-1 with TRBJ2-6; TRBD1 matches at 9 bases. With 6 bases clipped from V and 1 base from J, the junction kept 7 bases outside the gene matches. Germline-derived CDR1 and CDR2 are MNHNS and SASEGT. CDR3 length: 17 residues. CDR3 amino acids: CASSTTGGWSGANVLTF. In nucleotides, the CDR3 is TGTGCCAGCAGCACGACAGGGGGGTGGTCTGGGGCCAACGTCCTGACTTTC.

This chain's CDR3 is CASSAPGTGLGPQHF. The CDR3 region has the DNA TGTGCCAGCAGCGCCCCCGGGACAGGGCTCGGGCCCCAGCATTTT. The V call is TRBV28, the J call TRBJ1-5, with 9 bases aligning to TRBD1. Germline V lookup: CDR1 MDHEN, CDR2 SYDVKM. J was trimmed by 9 bases and V by 6 bases; bases with no gene match: 12. The CDR3 is 15 amino acids.

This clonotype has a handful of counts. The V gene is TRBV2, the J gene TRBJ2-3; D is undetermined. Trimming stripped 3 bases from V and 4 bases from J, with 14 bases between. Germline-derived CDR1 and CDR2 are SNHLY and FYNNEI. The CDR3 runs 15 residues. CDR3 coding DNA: TGTGCCAGCAGTGACGGGCGCTCTCCGGCAGATACGCAGTATTTT. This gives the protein CASSDGRSPADTQYF.

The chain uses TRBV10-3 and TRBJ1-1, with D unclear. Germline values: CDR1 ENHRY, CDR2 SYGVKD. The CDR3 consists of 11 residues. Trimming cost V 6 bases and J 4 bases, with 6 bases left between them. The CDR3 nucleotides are TGTGCCATCAGGGGGTCCACTGAAGCTTTCTTT. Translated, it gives CAIRGSTEAFF.

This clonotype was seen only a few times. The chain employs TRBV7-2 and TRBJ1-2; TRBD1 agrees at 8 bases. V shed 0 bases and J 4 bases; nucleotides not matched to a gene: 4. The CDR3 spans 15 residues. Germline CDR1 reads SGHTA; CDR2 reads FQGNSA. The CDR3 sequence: CASSLARTGFYGYTF. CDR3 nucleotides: TGTGCCAGCAGCTTAGCTCGGACAGGGTTCTATGGCTACACCTTC.

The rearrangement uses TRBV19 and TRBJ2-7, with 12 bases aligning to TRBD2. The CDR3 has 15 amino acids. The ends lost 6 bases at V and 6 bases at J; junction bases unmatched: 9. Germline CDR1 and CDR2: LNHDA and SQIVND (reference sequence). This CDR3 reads CASRRLAGGPGEQYF. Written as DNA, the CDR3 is TGTGCCAGTAGGAGGCTAGCGGGAGGGCCGGGCGAGCAGTACTTC.

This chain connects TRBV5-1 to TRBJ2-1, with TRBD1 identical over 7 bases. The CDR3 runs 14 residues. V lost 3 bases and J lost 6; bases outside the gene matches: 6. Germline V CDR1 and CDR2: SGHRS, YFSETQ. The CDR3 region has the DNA TGCGCCAGCAGCTCACAGGGGCCAGGCAATGAGCAGTTCTTC. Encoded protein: CASSSQGPGNEQFF.

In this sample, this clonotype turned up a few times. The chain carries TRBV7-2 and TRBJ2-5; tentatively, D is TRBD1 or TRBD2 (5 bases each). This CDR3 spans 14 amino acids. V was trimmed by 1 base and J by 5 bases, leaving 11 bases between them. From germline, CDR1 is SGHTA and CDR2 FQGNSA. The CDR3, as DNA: TGTGCCAGCAGCTTAGATTTTTGGGGGGAGACCCAGTACTTC. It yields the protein CASSLDFWGETQYF.

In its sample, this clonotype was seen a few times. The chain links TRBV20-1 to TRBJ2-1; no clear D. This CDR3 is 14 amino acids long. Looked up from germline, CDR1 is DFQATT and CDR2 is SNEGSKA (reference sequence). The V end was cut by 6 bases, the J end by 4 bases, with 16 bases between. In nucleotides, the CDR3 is TGCAGTGCCCCCCTAGTTTACCCTTACAATGAGCAGTTCTTC. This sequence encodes CSAPLVYPYNEQFF.